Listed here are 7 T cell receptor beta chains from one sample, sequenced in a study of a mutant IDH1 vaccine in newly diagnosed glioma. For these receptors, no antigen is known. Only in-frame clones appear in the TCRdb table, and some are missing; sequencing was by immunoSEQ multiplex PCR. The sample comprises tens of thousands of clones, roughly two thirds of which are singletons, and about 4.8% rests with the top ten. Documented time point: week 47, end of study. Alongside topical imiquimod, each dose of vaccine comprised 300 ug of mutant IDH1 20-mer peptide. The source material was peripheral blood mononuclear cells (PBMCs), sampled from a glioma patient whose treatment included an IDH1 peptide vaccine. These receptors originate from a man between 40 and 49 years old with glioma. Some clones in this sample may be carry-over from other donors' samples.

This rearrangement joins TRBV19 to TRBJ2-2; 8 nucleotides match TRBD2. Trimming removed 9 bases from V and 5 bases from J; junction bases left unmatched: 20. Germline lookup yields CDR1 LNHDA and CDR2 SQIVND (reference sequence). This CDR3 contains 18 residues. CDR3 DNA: TGTGCCAGCCTTGGGCTCTTCGCGGGGGGCCGGTGGACCGGGGAGCTGTTTTTT. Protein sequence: CASLGLFAGGRWTGELFF.

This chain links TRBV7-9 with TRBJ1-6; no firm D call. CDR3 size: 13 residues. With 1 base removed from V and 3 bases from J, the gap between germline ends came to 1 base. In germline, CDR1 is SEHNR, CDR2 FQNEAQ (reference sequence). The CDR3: CASSLDYNSPLHF. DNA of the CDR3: TGTGCCAGCAGCTTAGACTATAATTCACCCCTCCACTTT.

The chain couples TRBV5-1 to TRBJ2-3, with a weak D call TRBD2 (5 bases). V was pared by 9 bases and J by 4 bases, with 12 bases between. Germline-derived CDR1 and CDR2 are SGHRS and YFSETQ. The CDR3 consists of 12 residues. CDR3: CATKADSDTQYF. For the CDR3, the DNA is TGCGCCACAAAGGCGGACTCAGATACGCAGTATTTT.

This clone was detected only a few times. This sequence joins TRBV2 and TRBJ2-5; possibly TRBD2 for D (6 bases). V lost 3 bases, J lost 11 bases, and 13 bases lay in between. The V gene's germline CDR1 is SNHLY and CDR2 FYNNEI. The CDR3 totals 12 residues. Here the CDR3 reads CASSDSGDSQYF. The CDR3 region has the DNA TGTGCCAGCAGTGACTCGGGGGATTCTCAGTACTTC.

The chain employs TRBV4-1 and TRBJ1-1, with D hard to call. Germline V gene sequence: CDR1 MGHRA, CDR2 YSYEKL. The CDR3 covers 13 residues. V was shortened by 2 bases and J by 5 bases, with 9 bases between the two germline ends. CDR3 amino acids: CASSQFTSTEAFF. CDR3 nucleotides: TGCGCCAGCAGCCAATTTACAAGTACTGAAGCTTTCTTT.

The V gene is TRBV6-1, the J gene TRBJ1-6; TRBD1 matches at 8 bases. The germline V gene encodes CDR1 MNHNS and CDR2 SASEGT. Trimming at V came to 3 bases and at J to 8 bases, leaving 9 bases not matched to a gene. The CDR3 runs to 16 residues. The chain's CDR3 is CASSDLPPGGDSPLHF. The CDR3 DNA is TGTGCCAGCAGTGATCTCCCGCCAGGGGGCGATTCACCCCTCCACTTT.

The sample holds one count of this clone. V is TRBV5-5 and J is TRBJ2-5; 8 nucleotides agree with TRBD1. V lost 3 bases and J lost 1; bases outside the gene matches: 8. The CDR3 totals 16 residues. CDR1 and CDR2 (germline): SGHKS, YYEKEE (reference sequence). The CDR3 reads CASSSGQGNIQETQYF. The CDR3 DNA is TGTGCCAGCAGCTCAGGACAGGGTAACATCCAAGAGACCCAGTACTTC.